What follows are 7 T cell receptor beta chains derived from one specimen sequenced in a study of T-cell reconstitution after alpha-beta-depleted transplantation in children. Preparation of the TCRbeta library involved a method that used unique molecular identifiers. One entry per CDR3 protein results from TCRdb running MiXCR on the PCR reads. The top ten hold 2% to 3% of the sample, which has roughly 500,000 distinct CDR3 sequences, approximately 32% seen once. The sequences come from PBMCs from the stem cell graft donor, collected from the stem cell graft. These receptor sequences come from a human donor who donated a stem cell graft to a child with aplastic anemia.

The chain joins TRBV4-1 to TRBJ1-5, with 7 bases fitting TRBD1. The germline gives CDR1 MGHRA, CDR2 YSYEKL. J lost 7 bases, V lost 4 bases, and 10 bases had no gene match. The CDR3 covers 15 residues. CDR3 sequence (DNA): TGCGCCAGCAGCCCCGCTAGGGGGCTAGGGCAGCCCCAGCATTTT. It specifies CASSPARGLGQPQHF.

The chain is built from TRBV20-1 and TRBJ1-1; D may be TRBD1 (5 bases). The CDR3 length is 12 residues. V was trimmed by 0 bases and J by 10 bases, leaving 12 bases between them. Germline V CDR1 and CDR2: DFQATT, SNEGSKA (reference sequence). The CDR3: CSARDQGVRAFF. CDR3 in DNA: TGCAGTGCTAGAGATCAAGGGGTGAGAGCTTTCTTT.

This chain connects TRBV19 to TRBJ2-7; D is perhaps TRBD2 (5 bases). Trimming removed 1 base at V and 7 bases at J, with 14 bases between. Germline V gene lookup returns CDR1 LNHDA and CDR2 SQIVND (reference sequence). The CDR3 covers 14 residues. CDR3 DNA sequence: TGTGCCAGTAGTATAGCGGGCCCCAGGAGGGAGCAGTACTTC. Translated, it gives CASSIAGPRREQYF. The variable domain in full, completed from reference TRBV19 and TRBJ2-7, reads DGGITQSPKYLFRKEGQNVTLSCEQNLNHDAMYWYRQDPGQGLRLIYYSQIVNDFQKGDIAEGYSVSREKKESFPLTVTSAQKNPTAFYLCASSIAGPRREQYFGPGTRLTVT.

The chain employs TRBV7-2 and TRBJ1-6; 8 bases are a match to TRBD1. Per germline, CDR1 SGHTA and CDR2 FQGNSA. V lost 5 bases to trimming and J lost 5 bases; unmatched junction nucleotides: 5. The CDR3 consists of 15 residues. The CDR3 nucleotides read TGTGCCAGCAGCCCAAGACAGGGGAATAATTCACCCCTCCACTTT. Amino acid sequence: CASSPRQGNNSPLHF.

In this sample, this clonotype turned up a few times. The chain is built from TRBV6-2 or TRBV6-3 and TRBJ2-1; no definite D call. CDR3 length: 13 amino acids. The germline V gene encodes CDR1 MNHEY and CDR2 SVGEGT. V was shortened by 5 bases and J by 6 bases, with 11 bases between the two germline ends. The CDR3 region has the DNA TGTGCCAGCAGTGCGTGGGCCATCAATGAGCAGTTCTTC. This encodes CASSAWAINEQFF.

V is TRBV20-1 and J is TRBJ1-1, with 7 bases that match TRBD1. The CDR3 is made up of 12 amino acids. The junction had 7 bases not matched to a gene; V was cut back by 5 bases and J by 7 bases. Germline CDR1 DFQATT, CDR2 SNEGSKA (reference sequence). CDR3 DNA: TGCAGTGCTTTTGGACAGGAAGATGAAGCTTTCTTT. This translates into CSAFGQEDEAFF.

The V call is TRBV19, the J call TRBJ2-2; 8 nucleotides line up with TRBD1. V shed 7 bases and J 1 base; nucleotides not matched to a gene: 8. Germline CDR1 reads LNHDA; CDR2 reads SQIVND (reference sequence). CDR3 length: 16 amino acids. The CDR3 DNA follows: TGTGCCAGTATCCCTTCCGGGACAGGGAACACCGGGGAGCTGTTTTTT. Translating gives CASIPSGTGNTGELFF.